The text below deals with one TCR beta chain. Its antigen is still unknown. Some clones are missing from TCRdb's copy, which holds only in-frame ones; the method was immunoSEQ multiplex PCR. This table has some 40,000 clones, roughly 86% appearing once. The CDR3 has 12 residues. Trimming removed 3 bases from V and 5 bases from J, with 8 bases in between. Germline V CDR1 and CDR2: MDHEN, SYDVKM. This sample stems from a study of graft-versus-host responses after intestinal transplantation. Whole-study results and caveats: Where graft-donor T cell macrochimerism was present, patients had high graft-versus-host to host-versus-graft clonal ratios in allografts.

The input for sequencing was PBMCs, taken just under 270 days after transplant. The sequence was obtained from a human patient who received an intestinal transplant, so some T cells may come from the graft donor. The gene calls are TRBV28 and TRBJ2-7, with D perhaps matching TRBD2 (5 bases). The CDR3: CASSFWGDEQYF. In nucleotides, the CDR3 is TGTGCCAGCAGTTTTTGGGGAGACGAGCAGTACTTC.